This note documents a single T cell receptor beta chain sequence. As yet, its antigen is unknown. The record originates from a study of response to subunit inactivated influenza vaccine. General study findings and limits: Every seasonal influenza vaccination brings in few new T cells, the authors suggested.

This CDR3 is 16 amino acids long. With 6 bases clipped from V and 1 base from J, the junction kept 12 bases outside the gene matches. In germline, CDR1 is MNHEY, CDR2 SVGEGT. TCRdb reprocessed the RT-PCR reads with MiXCR, giving one entry per CDR3 protein. The table shows around 480,000 distinct CDR3 sequences, with roughly 11% occurring only once. Sequenced here: PBMCs from blood, sampled about 6 weeks after vaccination. The TCR comes from a man in his fifties or sixties who received an inactivated influenza vaccine. This sequence joins TRBV6-2 or TRBV6-3 and TRBJ2-7; 7 bases line up with TRBD1. CDR3 loop: CASSTYDRALSYEQYF. For the CDR3, the DNA is TGTGCCAGCAGCACATACGACAGGGCGCTTTCCTACGAGCAGTACTTC.